This TCR beta chain was documented in a study of technical replicates of blood from four donors. TCRdb's table, derived via immunoSEQ multiplex PCR, lists solely in-frame clones and lacks some. The data show roughly 80,000 clones, with about 96% seen just once and around 0.2% held by the top ten. Sequencing was performed on T cells isolated from PBMCs. The clonotype comes from a human donor in good health.

In nucleotides, the CDR3 is TGTGCCAGCAGGGAACAGGGGGCTCAGAATTCACCCCTCCACTTT. Its protein is CASREQGAQNSPLHF. The chain links TRBV11-3 to TRBJ1-6; 9 bases match TRBD1. Germline-derived CDR1 and CDR2 are SGHNT and YENEEA. The length of the CDR3 is 15 residues. The V gene end was trimmed by 6 bases and the J gene end by 7 bases; junction bases not matched to a gene: 7.